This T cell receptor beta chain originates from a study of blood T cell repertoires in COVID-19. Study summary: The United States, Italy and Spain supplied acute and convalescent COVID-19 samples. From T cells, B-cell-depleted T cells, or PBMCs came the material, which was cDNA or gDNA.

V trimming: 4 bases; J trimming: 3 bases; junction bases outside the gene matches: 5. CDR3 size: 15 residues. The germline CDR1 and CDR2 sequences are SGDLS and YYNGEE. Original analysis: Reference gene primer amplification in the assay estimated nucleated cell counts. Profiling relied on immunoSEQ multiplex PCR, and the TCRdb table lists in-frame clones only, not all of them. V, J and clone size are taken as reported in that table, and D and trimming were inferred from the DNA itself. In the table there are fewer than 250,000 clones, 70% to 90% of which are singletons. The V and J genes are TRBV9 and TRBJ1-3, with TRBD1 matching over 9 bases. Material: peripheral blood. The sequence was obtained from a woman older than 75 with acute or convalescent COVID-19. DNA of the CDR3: TGTGCCAGCAGCTTACAGGGGGCTGATGGAAACACCATATATTTT. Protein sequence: CASSLQGADGNTIYF.